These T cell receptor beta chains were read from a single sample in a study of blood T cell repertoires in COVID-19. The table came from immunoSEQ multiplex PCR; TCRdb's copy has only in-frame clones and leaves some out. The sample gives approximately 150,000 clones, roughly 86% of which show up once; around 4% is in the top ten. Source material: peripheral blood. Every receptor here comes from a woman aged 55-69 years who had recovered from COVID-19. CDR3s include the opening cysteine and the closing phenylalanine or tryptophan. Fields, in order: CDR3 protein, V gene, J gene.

CASSTDREGTQYF,TRBV9,TRBJ2-5
CASSYGQGDQETQYF,TRBV6-2/TRBV6-3,TRBJ2-5
CASSQPGQGKNEQFF,TRBV28,TRBJ2-1
CASRTAHNSPLHF,TRBV19,TRBJ1-6
CASSLGGGYRKDGYTF,TRBV7-8,TRBJ1-2
CASSYNGGYEQYF,TRBV6-6,TRBJ2-7
CASSYPVVSTRRGNTIYF,TRBV6-2/TRBV6-3,TRBJ1-3
CASSQDSGRNTGELFF,TRBV4-2,TRBJ2-2
CASSRDKARETQYF,TRBV28,TRBJ2-5
CASSYSWNTGELFF,TRBV7-2,TRBJ2-2
CASSLILQGYDYGYTF,TRBV7-9,TRBJ1-2
CASSSFGSGDNEQFF,TRBV7-3,TRBJ2-1
CASSVLQGNQPQHF,TRBV5-5,TRBJ1-5
CATRRTAAYEQYF,TRBV10-3,TRBJ2-7
CASSQGQGGQPQHF,TRBV5-1,TRBJ1-5
CASGPGVAREQYF,TRBV6-5,TRBJ2-7
CASSWTGNTYEQYF,TRBV5-1,TRBJ2-7
CASSLEEGRRTF,TRBV5-1,TRBJ1-2
CASSQKQGAGELFF,TRBV5-1,TRBJ2-2
CASSHGTSGIGETQYF,TRBV3-1/TRBV3-2,TRBJ2-5
CASSGTANSPLHF,TRBV5-5,TRBJ1-6
CASPPAGGWMNTEAFF,TRBV19,TRBJ1-1
CASDRDSFKNIQYF,TRBV2,TRBJ2-4
CASSPTTGGGTGANVLTF,TRBV18,TRBJ2-6